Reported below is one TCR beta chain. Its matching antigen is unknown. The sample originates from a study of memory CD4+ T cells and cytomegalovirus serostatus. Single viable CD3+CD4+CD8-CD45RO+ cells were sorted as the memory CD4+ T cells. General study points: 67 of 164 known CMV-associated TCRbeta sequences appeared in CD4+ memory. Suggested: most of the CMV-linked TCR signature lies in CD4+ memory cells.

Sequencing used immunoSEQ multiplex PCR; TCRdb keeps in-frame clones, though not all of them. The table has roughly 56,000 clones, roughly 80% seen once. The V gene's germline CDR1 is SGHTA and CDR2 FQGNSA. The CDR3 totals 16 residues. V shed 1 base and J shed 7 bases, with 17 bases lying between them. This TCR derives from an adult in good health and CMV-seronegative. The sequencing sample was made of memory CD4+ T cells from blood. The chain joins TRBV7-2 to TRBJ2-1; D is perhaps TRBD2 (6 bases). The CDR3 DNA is TGTGCCAGCAGCTTAGGGATGGGGCGGGGTCCGAATGAGCAGTTCTTC. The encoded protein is CASSLGMGRGPNEQFF. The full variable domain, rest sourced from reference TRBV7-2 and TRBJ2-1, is GAGVSQSPSNKVTEKGKDVELRCDPISGHTALYWYRQSLGQGLEFLIYFQGNSAPDKSGLPSDRFSAERTGGSVSTLTIQRTQQEDSAVYLCASSLGMGRGPNEQFFGPGTRLTVL.